One sample yielded the 19 T cell receptor beta chains listed below, sequenced in a study of shared clonotypes between healthy human individuals (dated by TCRdb to about 2020). Library preparation was by the immunoSEQ multiplex PCR assay. TCRdb obtained this table from immuneACCESS and retained in-frame rearrangements with V and J assigned. These tables miss some clones; where compared with another copy, unresolved V genes account for less than half of the shortfall, and the remainder is unexplained. The sample table lists roughly 2 million clones, 90% to 96% of them with a count of one. In total, the top ten clones hold 0.1% to 0.15% of the sample. Sequenced input: naive CD4+ T cells sorted from blood. This specimen's cell subset or site label, interpreted: CD45RA+ positively selected. Receptor source: a man between 18 and 35 years old in good health.

This clone was detected once. The V and J genes are TRBV6-1 and TRBJ1-1, with D possibly TRBD1 on 6 matching bases. This CDR3 contains 13 residues. In germline, CDR1 is MNHNS, CDR2 SASEGT. V lost 6 bases, J lost 5 bases, and 13 bases lay in between. This CDR3 reads CASSARGGTEAFF. CDR3 bases: TGTGCCAGCAGCGCGAGGGGGGGGACTGAAGCTTTCTTT.

CDR3 DNA sequence: TGCAGCCTAAGAGATATAAGGGATGTTTTCTTT. Translation gives CSLRDIRDVFF. The chain joins TRBV20-1 to TRBJ1-1; no clear D gene. The CDR3 consists of 11 residues. In germline, CDR1 is DFQATT, CDR2 SNEGSKA (reference sequence).

The rearrangement uses TRBV10-1 and TRBJ2-1; TRBD2 matches at 12 bases. Germline V gene lookup returns CDR1 WNHNN and CDR2 SYGVQD (reference sequence). J lost 8 bases, V lost 4 bases, and 3 bases had no gene match. This CDR3 is 14 amino acids long. The CDR3 DNA sequence: TGCGCCAGCAGTGGGACTAGCGGGGTGGATGAGCAGTTCTTC. It codes for CASSGTSGVDEQFF.

The V gene is TRBV2, the J gene TRBJ1-5; no clear D. The CDR3 is 11 residues long. V lost 6 bases and J lost 11, with 11 bases in between. Germline-derived CDR1 and CDR2 are SNHLY and FYNNEI. As DNA, the CDR3 is TGTGCCAGCAGCCTCGGTAAGGCCCAGCATTTT. It is translated as CASSLGKAQHF. Full variable domain (missing parts from reference TRBV2 and TRBJ1-5): EPEVTQTPSHQVTQMGQEVILRCVPISNHLYFYWYRQILGQKVEFLVSFYNNEISEKSEIFDDQFSVERPDGSNFTLKIRSTKLEDSAMYFCASSLGKAQHFGDGTRLSIL.

This clone came up once. This chain uses TRBV6-5 with TRBJ1-2; TRBD1 aligns across 8 bases. V dropped 7 bases and J dropped 2; count of bases not matched to a gene: 9. From germline, CDR1 is MNHEY and CDR2 SVGAGI. The CDR3 has 15 residues. CDR3 loop: CASTSRTGLNYGYTF. DNA for the CDR3: TGTGCCAGCACCTCTAGGACAGGGCTGAACTATGGCTACACCTTC.

The rearrangement joins TRBV7-2 to TRBJ1-2; maybe TRBD1 (6 bases). This CDR3 spans 13 amino acids. Looked up from germline, CDR1 is SGHTA and CDR2 is FQGNSA. Trimming removed 3 bases at V and 7 bases at J, with 12 bases between. CDR3 DNA sequence: TGTGCCAGCAGCTTCACCGGGACACCTGGCTACACCTTC. It encodes CASSFTGTPGYTF. Complete variable domain (other parts from reference TRBV7-2 and TRBJ1-2): GAGVSQSPSNKVTEKGKDVELRCDPISGHTALYWYRQSLGQGLEFLIYFQGNSAPDKSGLPSDRFSAERTGGSVSTLTIQRTQQEDSAVYLCASSFTGTPGYTFGSGTRLTVV.

The chain recombines TRBV30 with TRBJ2-3, with D unclear. The CDR3 spans 12 residues. V was clipped by 0 bases and J by 7 bases, with 8 bases between them. Germline CDR1 is GTSNPN and CDR2 is SVGIG (reference sequence). CDR3 in amino acids: CAWSVSEYTQYF. The CDR3 DNA is TGTGCCTGGAGTGTTTCGGAGTATACGCAGTATTTT.

The V call is TRBV27, the J call TRBJ2-7, with D perhaps matching TRBD2 (5 bases). This CDR3 has 16 residues. Per germline, CDR1 MNHEY and CDR2 SMNVEV (reference sequence). V dropped 4 bases and J dropped 6 bases, with 22 bases sitting between them. The CDR3 nucleotides are TGTGCCAGCAGTTCCCCTCCCCCGGTTAGGGCGGGCGAGCAGTACTTC. Protein sequence: CASSSPPPVRAGEQYF.

This chain uses TRBV7-2 with TRBJ1-6, with a weak D call TRBD1 (5 bases). V lost 5 bases and J lost 8, with 13 bases in between. This CDR3 has 14 amino acids. Per germline, CDR1 SGHTA and CDR2 FQGNSA. This chain's CDR3 is CASSTDPGDSPLHF. In DNA, the CDR3 is TGTGCCAGCAGCACCGATCCGGGGGATTCACCCCTCCACTTT.

The chain employs TRBV7-9 and TRBJ1-5; D is unclear. Germline loops: CDR1 SEHNR, CDR2 FQNEAQ (reference sequence). This CDR3 comprises 15 residues. Trimming left V 6 bases short and J 3 bases short, with 15 bases between. This chain's CDR3 is CASSPFGSINQPQHF. The CDR3 nucleotides read TGTGCCAGCAGTCCATTTGGGTCAATCAATCAGCCCCAGCATTTT.

V is TRBV2 and J is TRBJ1-4; perhaps TRBD1 as D (5 bases). The CDR3 has 15 amino acids. CDR1 is SNHLY, CDR2 FYNNEI, per germline. Trimming took 7 bases from V and 4 from J, leaving 16 bases between them. CDR3 residues: CASTAQGDHNEKLFF. For the CDR3, the DNA is TGTGCCAGCACCGCGCAGGGTGATCATAATGAAAAACTGTTTTTT. Together with reference TRBV2 and TRBJ1-4, the CDR3 gives the full variable domain: EPEVTQTPSHQVTQMGQEVILRCVPISNHLYFYWYRQILGQKVEFLVSFYNNEISEKSEIFDDQFSVERPDGSNFTLKIRSTKLEDSAMYFCASTAQGDHNEKLFFGSGTQLSVL.

The J gene is TRBJ1-6, the V gene TRBV7-9; D is unresolved. Between the trimmed V and J ends, which lost 5 bases and 8 bases, there was a span of 16 bases. The CDR3 contains 15 residues. Germline-derived CDR1 and CDR2 are SEHNR and FQNEAQ (reference sequence). CDR3 protein: CASSLSGKGYSPLHF. CDR3 coding DNA: TGTGCCAGCAGCCTTTCCGGGAAGGGTTATTCACCCCTCCACTTT.

The chain combines TRBV10-3 with TRBJ2-2; TRBD2 aligns across 8 bases. V gave up 11 bases and J gave up 6 bases; unmatched junction bases: 11. From germline, CDR1 is ENHRY and CDR2 SYGVKD. The CDR3 contains 14 residues. The chain's CDR3 is CALSSSGSAGELFF. The CDR3 DNA sequence: TGTGCCTTGTCCTCGAGCGGGAGCGCCGGGGAGCTGTTTTTT.

The genes are TRBV11-2 and TRBJ2-3, with D perhaps TRBD2 (5 bases). Looked up from germline, CDR1 is SGHAT and CDR2 is FQNNGV. The CDR3 loop spans 15 amino acids. V shed 2 bases and J shed 0 bases, with 9 bases lying between them. The CDR3 DNA reads as TGTGCCAGCAGCTTATTCCGGGGTAGCACAGATACGCAGTATTTT. Its translation: CASSLFRGSTDTQYF. The whole variable domain, filled in from reference TRBV11-2 and TRBJ2-3, reads EAGVAQSPRYKIIEKRQSVAFWCNPISGHATLYWYQQILGQGPKLLIQFQNNGVVDDSQLPKDRFSAERLKGVDSTLKIQPAKLEDSAVYLCASSLFRGSTDTQYFGPGTRLTVL.

The count of this clone is one. Other DNA sequences of this sample code for an identical CDR3. This chain uses TRBV7-9 with TRBJ1-5; maybe TRBD1 (5 bases). Germline V gene sequence: CDR1 SEHNR, CDR2 FQNEAQ (reference sequence). The CDR3 contains 13 residues. The V gene lost 3 bases and the J gene lost 4 bases, with 7 bases spanning the gap. The CDR3, as DNA: TGTGCCAGCAGCTTGGGGGATAATCAGCCCCAGCATTTT. Protein sequence: CASSLGDNQPQHF.

The J gene is TRBJ1-1, the V gene TRBV27; no reliable D call. Germline V gene sequence: CDR1 MNHEY, CDR2 SMNVEV (reference sequence). The CDR3 contains 16 residues. The V gene lost 3 bases and the J gene lost 0 bases, with 14 bases spanning the gap. CDR3 coding DNA: TGTGCCAGCAGTTTCATCGGGGATTTATTGAACACTGAAGCTTTCTTT. Translating it yields CASSFIGDLLNTEAFF.

The chain is built from TRBV6-6 and TRBJ2-7; D not certain. V lost 5 bases, J lost 2 bases, and 10 bases lay in between. The V gene's germline CDR1 is MNHNY and CDR2 SVGAGI (reference sequence). This CDR3 is built from 13 residues. CDR3 protein: CASSPSGTYEQYF. DNA for the CDR3: TGTGCCAGCAGTCCTTCTGGAACCTACGAGCAGTACTTC.

This chain uses TRBV5-4 with TRBJ2-1; TRBD2 matches at 10 bases. CDR1 and CDR2 from the germline V gene are SGHNT and YYREEE (reference sequence). The CDR3 loop spans 15 amino acids. Trimming removed 2 bases from V and 8 bases from J; junction bases left unmatched: 7. The CDR3 DNA is TGTGCCAGCAGCTTTGGTAGCGGGAGGCTGGATGAGCAGTTCTTC. Amino acid sequence: CASSFGSGRLDEQFF.

The chain has TRBV5-1 and TRBJ1-2; 7 bases match TRBD1. The trim removed 4 bases at V and 1 base at J, leaving 4 bases unmatched. Looked up from germline, CDR1 is SGHRS and CDR2 is YFSETQ. This CDR3 has 14 amino acids. In DNA, the CDR3 is TGCGCCAGCAGCACTACAGGGGATAACTATGGCTACACCTTC. It specifies CASSTTGDNYGYTF.